The 16 T cell receptor beta chains below come from one sample, sequenced in a study of T cell responses to AZD1222 COVID-19 vaccine. The method was immunoSEQ multiplex PCR; TCRdb's version includes in-frame clones alone and lacks a portion of them. The data contain under 200,000 clones, about 92% of them singletons. Sequenced here: peripheral blood, sampled 28 days after the second dose of the MenACWY control vaccine. Receptors were obtained from an adult who received the MenACWY meningococcal vaccine as a control.

This clone was picked up one time. V usage is TRBV7-2 and J usage is TRBJ1-1; possible D gene TRBD1, 5 bases. Trimming took off 5 bases at V and 7 bases at J, with 11 bases between the two ends. CDR1 and CDR2 (germline): SGHTA, FQGNSA. The CDR3 length is 12 residues. CDR3 bases: TGTGCCAGCAGCCCCTCGACAGTTGAAGCTTTCTTT. Its translation: CASSPSTVEAFF. Variable domain in full (rest from reference TRBV7-2 and TRBJ1-1): GAGVSQSPSNKVTEKGKDVELRCDPISGHTALYWYRQSLGQGLEFLIYFQGNSAPDKSGLPSDRFSAERTGGSVSTLTIQRTQQEDSAVYLCASSPSTVEAFFGQGTRLTVV.

The DNA for the CDR3 is TGTGCCAGCACCCAGACAGGGGTAAACTACGAGCAGTACTTC. The encoded protein is CASTQTGVNYEQYF. The J gene is TRBJ2-7, the V gene TRBV6-5; 8 positions match TRBD1. Germline CDR1 is MNHEY and CDR2 is SVGAGI. The CDR3 consists of 14 residues. The J segment lost 3 bases and the V segment lost 7 bases, leaving 8 bases of the junction unmatched.

The chain joins TRBV2 to TRBJ2-7, with TRBD2 as a possible D gene (5 bases). Germline V gene data show CDR1 as SNHLY and CDR2 as FYNNEI. The CDR3 is 12 amino acids. V lost 4 bases and J lost 4, with 8 bases in between. CDR3 coding DNA: TGTGCCAGCAGTGCCCTAGCTTACGAGCAGTACTTC. The encoded protein is CASSALAYEQYF.

The chain carries TRBV30 and TRBJ1-3; D call uncertain. Germline CDR1 and CDR2: GTSNPN and SVGIG (reference sequence). This CDR3 is built from 12 residues. Between the trimmed V and J ends, which lost 5 bases and 0 bases, there was a span of 5 bases. CDR3 sequence: CAWGNSGNTIYF. The CDR3 DNA is TGTGCCTGGGGGAACTCTGGAAACACCATATATTTT. The complete variable domain, with remaining parts taken from reference TRBV30 and TRBJ1-3, reads SQTIHQWPATLVQPVGSPLSLECTVEGTSNPNLYWYRQAAGRGLQLLFYSVGIGQISSEVPQNLSASRPQDRQFILSSKKLLLSDSGFYLCAWGNSGNTIYFGEGSWLTVV.

The chain carries TRBV7-2 and TRBJ2-7; D gene ambiguous. Trimming removed 5 bases at V and 2 bases at J, with 4 bases between. The CDR3 extends over 11 amino acids. Looked up from germline, CDR1 is SGHTA and CDR2 is FQGNSA. CDR3: CASSAAYEQYF. In DNA, the CDR3 is TGTGCCAGCAGCGCCGCCTACGAGCAGTACTTC.

The chain recombines TRBV20-1 with TRBJ2-5, with no clear D. Trimming left V 3 bases short and J 2 bases short, with 7 bases between. The CDR3 spans 12 residues. From germline, CDR1 is DFQATT and CDR2 SNEGSKA (reference sequence). CDR3 DNA: TGCAGTGCTAGTGCTGATCAAGAGACCCAGTACTTC. Amino acids: CSASADQETQYF.

This clone was observed once. The chain couples TRBV5-1 to TRBJ1-5; 8 bases fit TRBD1. Germline CDR1 is SGHRS and CDR2 is YFSETQ. The CDR3 is 14 residues long. J gave up 5 bases and V 4 bases, and 5 bases lay outside the gene matches. The DNA of the CDR3 is TGCGCCAGCAGCCCCGGACAGGGCGATCAGCCCCAGCATTTT. This codes for CASSPGQGDQPQHF.

This chain uses TRBV7-8 with TRBJ2-1, with TRBD2 matching over 10 bases. The V gene end was trimmed by 7 bases and the J gene end by 9 bases; junction bases not matched to a gene: 9. The CDR3 extends over 14 amino acids. The germline V gene has CDR1 SGHVS and CDR2 FQNEAQ. As DNA, the CDR3 is TGTGCCAGCACCCCGCCTAGCGGGGGAACTGAGCAGTTCTTC. Its protein is CASTPPSGGTEQFF.

The V gene is TRBV27, the J gene TRBJ1-6, with a weak D call TRBD1 (5 bases). Germline V CDR1 and CDR2: MNHEY, SMNVEV (reference sequence). The CDR3 runs to 13 residues. V was clipped by 7 bases and J by 8 bases, with 12 bases between them. CDR3 loop: CASKRGVDSPLHF. CDR3 in DNA: TGTGCCAGCAAACGAGGGGTGGATTCACCCCTCCACTTT.

The rearrangement joins TRBV3-1 (or the pseudogene TRBV3-2) to TRBJ2-1; the D is unclear. In germline, CDR1 is LGHDT, CDR2 YNNKEL (reference sequence). The germline V and J ends were trimmed by 1 base and 8 bases, with 9 bases remaining between them. The CDR3 has 13 amino acids. The CDR3 bases are TGTGCCAGCAGCCAAGGGTGGGCGGATGAGCAGTTCTTC. Protein: CASSQGWADEQFF.

The chain combines TRBV9 with TRBJ1-1, with 10 bases identical to TRBD1. The CDR3 covers 15 residues. V lost 4 bases, J lost 1 base, and 4 bases stayed unmatched. Looked up from germline, CDR1 is SGDLS and CDR2 is YYNGEE. Here the CDR3 reads CASSFWTGGNTEAFF. CDR3 sequence (DNA): TGTGCCAGCAGCTTCTGGACAGGGGGGAACACTGAAGCTTTCTTT.

This rearrangement joins TRBV6-5 to TRBJ1-1; tentatively, D is TRBD1 (6 bases). Trimming pared 4 bases from V and 7 bases from J, leaving 13 bases between. Germline V CDR1 and CDR2: MNHEY, SVGAGI. The CDR3 is 13 amino acids. CDR3 sequence: CASSFRGVGEAFF. The CDR3 DNA follows: TGTGCCAGCAGTTTCAGGGGAGTAGGTGAAGCTTTCTTT.

This rearrangement joins TRBV18 to TRBJ2-7, with D possibly being TRBD1 or TRBD2 (5 bases each). The CDR3 is 15 residues long. Germline values: CDR1 KGHSH, CDR2 LQKENI. Trimming left V 3 bases short and J 5 bases short, with 17 bases between. As DNA, the CDR3 is TGTGCCAGCTCACCGAGGGACCGCTCGTGGGACGAGCAGTACTTC. Protein: CASSPRDRSWDEQYF.

The chain is built from TRBV5-1 and TRBJ1-1; D may be TRBD1 (5 bases). Trimming cost V 0 bases and J 1 base, with 13 bases left between them. Per the germline V gene, CDR1 is SGHRS and CDR2 is YFSETQ. This CDR3 contains 16 residues. CDR3 amino acids: CASSLARRGRNTEAFF. The CDR3, as DNA: TGCGCCAGCAGCTTGGCCAGAAGGGGCAGGAACACTGAAGCTTTCTTT.

CDR3 coding DNA: TGTGCCAGTAGTATAGATCTGAGGGGGAATCAGCCCCAGCATTTT. Translation: CASSIDLRGNQPQHF. The chain joins TRBV19 to TRBJ1-5, with D maybe TRBD1 (6 bases). The CDR3 is 15 residues long. Germline CDR1 LNHDA, CDR2 SQIVND (reference sequence). Trimming shortened V by 0 bases and J by 4 bases, and 10 bases separated the two germline ends.

The rearrangement uses TRBV7-6 and TRBJ1-3, with unresolved D. The ends were cut back, 1 base at V and 0 bases at J, with 7 bases in the middle. The germline CDR1 and CDR2 sequences are SGHVS and FNYEAQ. The CDR3 has 15 amino acids. As DNA, the CDR3 is TGTGCCAGCAGCTTAGGGCCGAACTCTGGAAACACCATATATTTT. Translated, it gives CASSLGPNSGNTIYF.